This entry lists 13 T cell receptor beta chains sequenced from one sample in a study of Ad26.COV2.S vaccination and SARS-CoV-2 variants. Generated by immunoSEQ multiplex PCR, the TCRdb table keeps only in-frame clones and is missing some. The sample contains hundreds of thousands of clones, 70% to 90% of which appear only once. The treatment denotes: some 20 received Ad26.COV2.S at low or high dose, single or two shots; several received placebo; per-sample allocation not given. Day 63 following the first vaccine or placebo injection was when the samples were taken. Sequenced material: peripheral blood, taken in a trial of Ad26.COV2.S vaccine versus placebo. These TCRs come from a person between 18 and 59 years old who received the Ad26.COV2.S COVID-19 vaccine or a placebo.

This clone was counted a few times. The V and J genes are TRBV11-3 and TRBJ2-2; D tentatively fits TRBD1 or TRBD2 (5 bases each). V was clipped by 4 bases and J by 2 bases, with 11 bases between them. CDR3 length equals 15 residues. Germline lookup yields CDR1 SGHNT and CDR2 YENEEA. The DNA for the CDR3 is TGTGCCAGCAGCTCCTTGGGACCAAACACCGGGGAGCTGTTTTTT. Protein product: CASSSLGPNTGELFF.

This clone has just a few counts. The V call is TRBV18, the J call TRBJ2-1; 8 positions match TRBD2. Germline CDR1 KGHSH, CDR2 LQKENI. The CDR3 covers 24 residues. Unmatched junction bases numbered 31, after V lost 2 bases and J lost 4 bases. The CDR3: CASSPLDVPLDTWVMASGYNEQFF. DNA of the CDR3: TGTGCCAGCTCACCATTGGACGTTCCCCTAGACACCTGGGTCATGGCTAGCGGGTACAATGAGCAGTTCTTC.

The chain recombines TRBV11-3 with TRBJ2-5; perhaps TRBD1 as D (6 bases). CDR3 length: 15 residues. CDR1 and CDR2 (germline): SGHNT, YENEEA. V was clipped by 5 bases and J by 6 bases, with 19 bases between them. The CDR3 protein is CASSRARGGGQTQYF. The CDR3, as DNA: TGTGCCAGCAGCCGAGCCAGGGGCGGCGGGCAGACCCAGTACTTC.

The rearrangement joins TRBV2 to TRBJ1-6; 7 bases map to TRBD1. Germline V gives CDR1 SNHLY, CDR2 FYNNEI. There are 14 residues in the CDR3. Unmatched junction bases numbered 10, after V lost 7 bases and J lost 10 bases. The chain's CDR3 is CASMVEGAESPLHF. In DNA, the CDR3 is TGTGCCAGCATGGTAGAGGGGGCAGAATCACCCCTCCACTTT.

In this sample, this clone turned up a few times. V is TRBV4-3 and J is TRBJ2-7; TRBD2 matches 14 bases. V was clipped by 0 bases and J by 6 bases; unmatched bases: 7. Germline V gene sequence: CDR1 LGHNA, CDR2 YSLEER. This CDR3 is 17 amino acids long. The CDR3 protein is CASSQDPGLAGECEQYF. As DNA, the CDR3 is TGCGCCAGCAGCCAAGATCCGGGACTAGCGGGAGAGTGCGAGCAGTACTTC.

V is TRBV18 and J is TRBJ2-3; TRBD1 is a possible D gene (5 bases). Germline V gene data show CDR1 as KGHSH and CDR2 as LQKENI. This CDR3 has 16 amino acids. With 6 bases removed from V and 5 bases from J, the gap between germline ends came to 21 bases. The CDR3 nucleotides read TGTGCCAGCTCTCTGGGGCCGCCAATCGGTGGAGATACGCAGTATTTT. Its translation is CASSLGPPIGGDTQYF.

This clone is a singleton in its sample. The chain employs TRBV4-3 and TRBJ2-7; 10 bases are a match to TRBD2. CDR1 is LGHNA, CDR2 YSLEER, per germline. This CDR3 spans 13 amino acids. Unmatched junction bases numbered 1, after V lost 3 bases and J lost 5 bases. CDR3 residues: CASSHSGGNEQYF. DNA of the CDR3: TGCGCCAGCAGCCATAGCGGGGGGAACGAGCAGTACTTC.

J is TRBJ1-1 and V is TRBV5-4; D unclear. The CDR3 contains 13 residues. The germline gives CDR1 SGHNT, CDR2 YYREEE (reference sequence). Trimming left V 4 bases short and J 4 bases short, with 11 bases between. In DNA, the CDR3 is TGTGCCAGCAGCCTGGATGGAGGCACTGAAGCTTTCTTT. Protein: CASSLDGGTEAFF.

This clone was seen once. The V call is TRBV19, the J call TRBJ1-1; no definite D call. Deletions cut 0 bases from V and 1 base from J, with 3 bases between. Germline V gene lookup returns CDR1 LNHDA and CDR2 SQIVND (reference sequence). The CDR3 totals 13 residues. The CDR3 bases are TGTGCCAGTAGTATAGACAGGAACACTGAAGCTTTCTTT. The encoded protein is CASSIDRNTEAFF.

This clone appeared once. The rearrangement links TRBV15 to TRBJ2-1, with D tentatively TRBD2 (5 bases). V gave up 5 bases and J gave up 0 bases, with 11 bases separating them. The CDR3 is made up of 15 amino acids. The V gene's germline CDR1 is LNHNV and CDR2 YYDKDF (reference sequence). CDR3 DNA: TGTGCCACCAGCTATGTAGGACTCTCCTACAATGAGCAGTTCTTC. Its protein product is CATSYVGLSYNEQFF.

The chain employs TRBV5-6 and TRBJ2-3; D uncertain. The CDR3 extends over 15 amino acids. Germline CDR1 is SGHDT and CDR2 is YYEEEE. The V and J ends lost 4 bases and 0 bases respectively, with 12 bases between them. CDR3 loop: CASSPLATSTDTQYF. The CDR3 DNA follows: TGTGCCAGCAGCCCCCTGGCGACTAGCACAGATACGCAGTATTTT.

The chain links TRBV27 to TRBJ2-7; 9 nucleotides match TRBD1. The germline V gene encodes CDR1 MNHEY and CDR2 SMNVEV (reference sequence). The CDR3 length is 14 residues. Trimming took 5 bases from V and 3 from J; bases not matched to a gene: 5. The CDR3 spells CASSIQGANYEQYF. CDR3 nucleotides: TGTGCCAGCAGTATACAGGGGGCGAACTACGAGCAGTACTTC.

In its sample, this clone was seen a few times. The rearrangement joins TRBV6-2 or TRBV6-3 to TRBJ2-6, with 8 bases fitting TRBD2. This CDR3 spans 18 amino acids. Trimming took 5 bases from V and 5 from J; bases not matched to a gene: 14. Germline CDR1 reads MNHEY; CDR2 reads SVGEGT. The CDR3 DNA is TGTGCCAGCAGTCGCCGGACTAGCAGGCCGGATCGGGCCAACGTCCTGACTTTC. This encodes CASSRRTSRPDRANVLTF.